Listed here is a single TCR beta chain. This receptor's antigen is unknown. The record has no base qualities; no much larger clone is one base away. This specimen belongs to a study of blood T cell repertoires in COVID-19 (dated by TCRdb to between 2020 and 2021). For the study in its entirety: Samples covering the acute and convalescent phases of COVID-19 were provided by collaborators in the United States, Italy and Spain. The material from the prospective study consisted of cDNA or gDNA derived from T cells, B-cell-depleted T cells, or PBMCs. The dataset comprised deeply sampled blood TCRbeta repertoires from subjects exposed to, actively infected with, or recovered from COVID-19. The repertoires were made available in a free public database intended to serve as a resource for research on the immune response to SARS-CoV-2. Samples came from the ongoing ImmuneRACE study (first 160 participants) plus 1,254 subjects from 6 global collaborators. Nearly every sample came with metadata listing a de-identified subject ID, COVID-19 status, age in years and sex. Where available, HLA class I and class II types were taken from metadata supplied by the sample provider and were not determined by assay-based typing. On the study overall, not on this receptor specifically: The quantity of clinical and demographic metadata differed by source and by participant and was supplied without curation.

The immunoSEQ Assay, a bias-controlled multiplex PCR, was used to amplify TCRbeta CDR3 regions from genomic DNA. Per the source publication's procedure: Within the assay, amplification of reference gene primers was used to estimate how many nucleated cells each sample contained. Sequence reads were collapsed and filtered to measure the absolute abundance of every unique TCRbeta CDR3 rearrangement. For each sample, productive Simpson clonality was calculated as the square root of Simpson's diversity index over productive rearrangements. TCRdb limited this immuneACCESS table to in-frame rearrangements with V and J called. A share of clones is missing; checked studies link under half to unresolved V genes, and the rest is unexplained. V and J calls plus clone size are reproduced from that table; the DNA served to infer D and trimming. In all, the sample holds about 140,000 clones, and about 80% of those were seen once. Jointly, the top ten make up 1.5% to 2% of the sample.

The germline V gene gives CDR1 as MNHEY and CDR2 as SVGAGI. Trimming accounts for 7 bases at V and 4 bases at J, while the number of junction bases matched to no gene is 6. From cysteine to phenylalanine, the CDR3 is 14 amino acids long. Solely the CDR3 DNA is kept, with 42 bases framed from the first base. Each collaborating institution followed its own protocols to collect whole blood in K2EDTA tubes. For TCRbeta analysis, collaborators shipped samples as frozen whole blood, isolated PBMCs, or DNA extracted from either of those sample types. Sequencing input: peripheral blood. This chain joins TRBV6-5 to TRBJ2-2, and TRBD1 matches 7 of the central bases. The TCR originated in a human donor in a cohort sampled during active COVID-19. The DNA sequence follows: TGTGCCAGCAACCCCGGGACAGCCACCGGGGAGCTGTTTTTT. This codes for CASNPGTATGELFF.